The 3 T cell receptor beta chains presented below share a single source sample, sequenced in a study of T-cell reconstitution after alpha-beta-depleted transplantation in children. Preparation of the TCRbeta library was carried out with unique molecular identifiers. TCRdb called the PCR reads again in MiXCR, with one record for every CDR3 protein. The sample lists roughly 490,000 distinct CDR3 sequences, about an eighth seen once, with approximately 14% in the top ten. The source was PBMCs, mostly from graft donor cells, collected 180 days after TCRalphabeta/CD19-depleted stem cell transplant. The receptors come from a female patient aged 2-10 years who had a stem cell transplant for aplastic anemia, so the T cells may come from the graft donor.

The rearrangement uses TRBV7-4 and TRBJ2-1, with 7 bases lining up with TRBD1. CDR3 length: 17 residues. From germline, CDR1 is SGHVT and CDR2 SQSDAQ. Germline trimming cut 4 bases from V and 4 bases from J; bases unmatched to any gene: 13. CDR3 protein: CASSSPDRYPGYNEQFF. CDR3 coding DNA: TGTGCCAGCAGCTCGCCGGACAGGTACCCCGGATACAATGAGCAGTTCTTC. Supplemented by reference TRBV7-4 and TRBJ2-1, the full variable domain reads GAGVSQSPRYKVAKRGRDVALRCDSISGHVTLYWYRQTLGQGSEVLTYSQSDAQRDKSGRPSGRFSAERPERSVSTLKIQRTEQGDSAVYLCASSSPDRYPGYNEQFFGPGTRLTVL.

This sequence joins TRBV5-1 and TRBJ2-1; D may be TRBD1 (6 bases). V was pared by 4 bases and J by 10 bases, with 9 bases between. Per germline, CDR1 SGHRS and CDR2 YFSETQ. CDR3 length: 11 residues. CDR3 loop: CASSPDSEQFF. The CDR3 region has the DNA TGCGCCAGCAGCCCGGACAGCGAGCAGTTCTTC.

The chain is built from TRBV20-1 and TRBJ1-5, with D unresolved. The CDR3 runs 16 residues. V was trimmed by 0 bases and J by 1 base, leaving 13 bases between them. The germline CDR1 and CDR2 sequences are DFQATT and SNEGSKA (reference sequence). The CDR3 DNA follows: TGCAGTGCTAGAGAGATGGGTCGGGGAAGCAATCAGCCCCAGCATTTT. As protein: CSAREMGRGSNQPQHF.